This TCR beta chain came from a study of cytomegalovirus exposure and HLA in healthy donors. The CDR3 loop spans 11 amino acids. V gave up 8 bases and J gave up 8 bases; unmatched junction bases: 3. Germline-derived CDR1 and CDR2 are MDHEN and SYDVKM. Measured with immunoSEQ multiplex PCR; TCRdb has only the in-frame clones, and not every one. Among some 120,000 clones, under 90% were seen once, and the ten largest hold roughly 2%. On this clone: Its antigen is unknown.

General study findings and limits: Subsequent analysis showed first-cohort TCR clusters tending to co-occur in 120 validation repertoires. Most TCR sequences showed up rarely, but some public TCRs showed up in many donors.

The origin of this receptor is a woman aged 18-30 years in good health and CMV-seronegative. The chain uses TRBV28 and TRBJ2-1, with 7 bases that match TRBD1. Material for sequencing was PBMCs. The CDR3 spells CASSTGYEQFF. Written as DNA, the CDR3 is TGTGCCAGCTCGACAGGGTATGAGCAGTTCTTC.